The entry below gives a single T cell receptor beta chain sequence along with its context. This sample stems from a study of blood T cell repertoires in COVID-19. In germline, CDR1 is MNHEY, CDR2 SMNVEV (reference sequence). After removal of 0 bases from V and 1 base from J, the junction contained 12 bases not matched to a gene. This CDR3 comprises 21 residues. Source study methods: Estimation of nucleated cell counts relied on the amplification of reference gene primers. Some clones are missing from TCRdb's copy, which holds only in-frame ones; the method was immunoSEQ multiplex PCR. V, J and clone size were drawn from that table, and D and trimming were deduced from the DNA. The sample lists about 260,000 clones, about 89% occurring once.

Sequenced sample: peripheral blood. The V and J genes are TRBV27 and TRBJ1-4; the match to TRBD1 covers 12 bases. This clonotype was obtained from a man in his forties with active or convalescent COVID-19. In DNA form, the CDR3 reads TGTGCCAGCAGTTTATCCTTCGGGGGACAGGGGGCGCGGGGAACTAATGAAAAACTGTTTTTT. Its protein is CASSLSFGGQGARGTNEKLFF.